The T cell receptor beta chain under discussion was sequenced for a study of cytomegalovirus exposure and HLA in healthy donors. The CDR3 runs to 16 residues. The germline CDR1 and CDR2 sequences are SGHDN and FVKESK. The junction had 8 bases not matched to a gene; V was cut back by 3 bases and J by 5 bases. The primer mix had 60 Vbeta and 13 Jbeta primers. Method: immunoSEQ multiplex PCR; TCRdb's copy keeps in-frame clones and lacks some. The data contain 95,000 to 110,000 clones, around 77% of them singletons. Sequences were obtained from PBMCs. The rearrangement uses TRBV14 and TRBJ2-2; 8 nucleotides align to TRBD1. This TCR was recovered from a male donor in good health and CMV-seronegative. CDR3 in DNA: TGTGCCAGCAGCCAGACGAGGACAGGGCGGACCGGGGAGCTGTTTTTT. Translating it yields CASSQTRTGRTGELFF.